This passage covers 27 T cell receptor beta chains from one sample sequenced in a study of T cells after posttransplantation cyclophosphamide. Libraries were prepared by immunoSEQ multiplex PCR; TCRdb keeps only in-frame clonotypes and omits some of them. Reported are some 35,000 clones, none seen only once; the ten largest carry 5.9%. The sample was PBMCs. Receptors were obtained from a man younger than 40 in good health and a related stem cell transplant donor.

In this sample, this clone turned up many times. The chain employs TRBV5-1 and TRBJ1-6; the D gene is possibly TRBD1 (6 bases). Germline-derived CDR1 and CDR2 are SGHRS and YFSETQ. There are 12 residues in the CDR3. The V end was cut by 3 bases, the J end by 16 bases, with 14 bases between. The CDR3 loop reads CASSWDGDKLHF. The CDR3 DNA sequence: TGCGCCAGCAGCTGGGACGGGGACAAACTCCACTTT.

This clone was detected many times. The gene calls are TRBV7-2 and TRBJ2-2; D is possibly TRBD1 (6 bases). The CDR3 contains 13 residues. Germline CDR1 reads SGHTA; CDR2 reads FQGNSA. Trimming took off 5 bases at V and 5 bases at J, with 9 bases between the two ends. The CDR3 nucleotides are TGTGCCAGCAGCGGTACAGGGACCGGGGAGCTGTTTTTT. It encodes CASSGTGTGELFF.

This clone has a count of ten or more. CDR3 residues: CASSLDGGMSYGYTF. CDR3 coding DNA: TGTGCCAGCAGCTTAGACGGGGGAATGAGCTATGGCTACACCTTC. The gene calls are TRBV7-9 and TRBJ1-2; D may be TRBD1 (5 bases). The CDR3 is made up of 15 amino acids. Germline CDR1 and CDR2: SEHNR and FQNEAQ (reference sequence). Trimming cost V 1 base and J 4 bases, with 13 bases left between them.

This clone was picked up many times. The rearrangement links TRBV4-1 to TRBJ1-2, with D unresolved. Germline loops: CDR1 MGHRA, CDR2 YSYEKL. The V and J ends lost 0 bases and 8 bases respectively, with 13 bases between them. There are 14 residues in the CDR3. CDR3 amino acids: CASSQDLRSRGYTF. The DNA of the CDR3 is TGCGCCAGCAGCCAAGATCTACGGTCTCGGGGCTACACCTTC.

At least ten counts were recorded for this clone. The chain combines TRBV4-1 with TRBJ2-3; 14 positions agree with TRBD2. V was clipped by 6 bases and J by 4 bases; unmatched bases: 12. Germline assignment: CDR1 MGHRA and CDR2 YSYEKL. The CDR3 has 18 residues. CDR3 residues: CASSLTGTSGGGADTQYF. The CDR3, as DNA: TGCGCCAGCAGTCTCACCGGGACTAGCGGGGGAGGAGCAGATACGCAGTATTTT.

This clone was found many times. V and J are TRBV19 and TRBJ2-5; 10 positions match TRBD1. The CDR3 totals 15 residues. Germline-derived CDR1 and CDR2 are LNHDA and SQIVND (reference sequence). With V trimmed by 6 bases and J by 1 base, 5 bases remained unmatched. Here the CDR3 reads CASRQGDRGQETQYF. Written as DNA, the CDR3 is TGTGCCAGTAGACAAGGGGACAGGGGCCAAGAGACCCAGTACTTC.

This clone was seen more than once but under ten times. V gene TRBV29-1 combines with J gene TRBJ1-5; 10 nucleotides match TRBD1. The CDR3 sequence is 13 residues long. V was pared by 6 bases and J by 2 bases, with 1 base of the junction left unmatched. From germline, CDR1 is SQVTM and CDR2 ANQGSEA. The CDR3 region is CSVGTGGNQPQHF. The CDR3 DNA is TGCAGCGTAGGGACAGGGGGCAATCAGCCCCAGCATTTT.

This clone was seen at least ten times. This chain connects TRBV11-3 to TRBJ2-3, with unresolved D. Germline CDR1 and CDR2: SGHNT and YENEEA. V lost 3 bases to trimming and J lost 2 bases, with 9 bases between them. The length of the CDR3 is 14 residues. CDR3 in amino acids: CASSFRSATDTQYF. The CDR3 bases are TGTGCCAGCAGCTTCAGGTCAGCCACAGATACGCAGTATTTT.

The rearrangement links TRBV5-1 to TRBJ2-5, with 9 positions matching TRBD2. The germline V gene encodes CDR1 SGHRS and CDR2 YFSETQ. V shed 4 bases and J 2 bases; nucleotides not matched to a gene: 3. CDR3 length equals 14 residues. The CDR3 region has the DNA TGCGCCAGCAGCGTAAGCGGGGGGCAAGAGACCCAGTACTTC. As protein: CASSVSGGQETQYF.

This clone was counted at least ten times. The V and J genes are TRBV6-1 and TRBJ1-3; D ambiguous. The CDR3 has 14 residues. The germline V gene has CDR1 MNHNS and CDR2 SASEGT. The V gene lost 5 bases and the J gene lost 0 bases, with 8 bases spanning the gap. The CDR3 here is CASSLSGSGNTIYF. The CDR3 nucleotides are TGTGCCAGCAGTCTGTCGGGCTCTGGAAACACCATATATTTT.

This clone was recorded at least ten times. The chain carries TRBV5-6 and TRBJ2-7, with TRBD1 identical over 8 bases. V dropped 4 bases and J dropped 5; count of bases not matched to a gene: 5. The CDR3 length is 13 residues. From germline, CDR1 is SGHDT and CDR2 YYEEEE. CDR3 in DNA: TGTGCCAGCAGCCGGACAGGGACGGACGAGCAGTACTTC. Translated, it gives CASSRTGTDEQYF.

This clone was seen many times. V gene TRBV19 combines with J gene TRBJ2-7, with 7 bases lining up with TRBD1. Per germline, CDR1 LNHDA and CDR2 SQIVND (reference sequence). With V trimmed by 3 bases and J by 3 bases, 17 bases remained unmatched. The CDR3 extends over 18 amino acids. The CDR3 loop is CASSIGSPNNRGSYEQYF. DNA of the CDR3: TGTGCCAGTAGTATTGGTTCCCCTAACAACAGGGGAAGCTACGAGCAGTACTTC.

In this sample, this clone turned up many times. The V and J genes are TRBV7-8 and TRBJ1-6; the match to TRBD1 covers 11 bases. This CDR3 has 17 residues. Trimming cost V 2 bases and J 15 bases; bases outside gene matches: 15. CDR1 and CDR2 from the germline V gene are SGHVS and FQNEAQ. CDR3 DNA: TGTGCCAGCAGCTTACGAGCAAACACCGGGACAGGGGGAGTCCTCCACTTT. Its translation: CASSLRANTGTGGVLHF.

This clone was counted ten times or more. This CDR3 reads CASSRGTTYEQYF. CDR3 nucleotide sequence: TGTGCCAGCAGTCGCGGGACAACCTACGAGCAGTACTTC. This chain uses TRBV6-1 with TRBJ2-7; either TRBD1 or TRBD2 may supply D (6 bases each). The CDR3 covers 13 residues. Looked up from germline, CDR1 is MNHNS and CDR2 is SASEGT. V shed 5 bases and J shed 2 bases, with 10 bases lying between them.

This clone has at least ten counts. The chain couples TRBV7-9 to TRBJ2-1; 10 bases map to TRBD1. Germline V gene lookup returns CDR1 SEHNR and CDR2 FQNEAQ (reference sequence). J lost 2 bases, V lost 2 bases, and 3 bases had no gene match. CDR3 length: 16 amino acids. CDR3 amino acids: CASSLWDRGPYNEQFF. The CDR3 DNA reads TGTGCCAGCAGCTTATGGGACAGGGGTCCCTACAATGAGCAGTTCTTC. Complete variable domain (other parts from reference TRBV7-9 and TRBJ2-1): DTGVSQNPRHKITKRGQNVTFRCDPISEHNRLYWYRQTLGQGPEFLTYFQNEAQLEKSRLLSDRFSAERPKGSFSTLEIQRTEQGDSAMYLCASSLWDRGPYNEQFFGPGTRLTVL.

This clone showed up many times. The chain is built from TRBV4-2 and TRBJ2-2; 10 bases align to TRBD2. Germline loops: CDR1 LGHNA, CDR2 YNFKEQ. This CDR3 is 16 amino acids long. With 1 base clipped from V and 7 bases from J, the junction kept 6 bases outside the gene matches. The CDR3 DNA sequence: TGTGCCAGCAGCCAAGGGACTAGCGGAGTTGGCGGGGAGCTGTTTTTT. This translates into CASSQGTSGVGGELFF.

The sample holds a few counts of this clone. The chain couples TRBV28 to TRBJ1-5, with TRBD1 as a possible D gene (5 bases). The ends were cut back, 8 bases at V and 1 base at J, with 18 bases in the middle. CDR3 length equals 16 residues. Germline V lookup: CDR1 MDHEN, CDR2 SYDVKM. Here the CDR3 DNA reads TGTGCCAGCGCCAATTCAGGGTTTGGGAGCAATCAGCCCCAGCATTTT. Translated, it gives CASANSGFGSNQPQHF.

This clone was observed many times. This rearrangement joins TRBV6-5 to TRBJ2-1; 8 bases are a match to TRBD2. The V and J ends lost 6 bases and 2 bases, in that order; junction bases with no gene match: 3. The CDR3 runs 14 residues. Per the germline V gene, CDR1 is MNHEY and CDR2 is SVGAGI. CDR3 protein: CASRLAEPYNEQFF. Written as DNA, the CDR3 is TGTGCCAGCAGACTAGCGGAGCCCTACAATGAGCAGTTCTTC.

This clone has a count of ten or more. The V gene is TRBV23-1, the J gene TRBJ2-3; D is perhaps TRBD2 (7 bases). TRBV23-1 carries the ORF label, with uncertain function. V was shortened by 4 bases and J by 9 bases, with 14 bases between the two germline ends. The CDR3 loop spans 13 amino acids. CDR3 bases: TGCGCCAGCAGTCGGGGGGGCGAGGACACGCAGTATTTT. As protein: CASSRGGEDTQYF.

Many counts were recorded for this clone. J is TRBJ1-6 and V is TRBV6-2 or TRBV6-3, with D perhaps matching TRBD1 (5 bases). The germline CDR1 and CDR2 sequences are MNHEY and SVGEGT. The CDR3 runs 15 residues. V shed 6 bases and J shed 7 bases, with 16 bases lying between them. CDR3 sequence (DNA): TGTGCCAGCAGCTCCTCGGGGGTGGTAAATTCACCCCTCCACTTT. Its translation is CASSSSGVVNSPLHF.

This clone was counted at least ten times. The CDR3 DNA reads TGTGCCACCACGGGAAGACTTCCAGGGCGAGGTGAAAAACTGTTTTTT. This sequence encodes CATTGRLPGRGEKLFF. V is TRBV28 and J is TRBJ1-4, with TRBD1 as a possible D gene (5 bases). Deletions cut 10 bases from V and 7 bases from J, with 25 bases between. This CDR3 comprises 16 residues. Looked up from germline, CDR1 is MDHEN and CDR2 is SYDVKM.

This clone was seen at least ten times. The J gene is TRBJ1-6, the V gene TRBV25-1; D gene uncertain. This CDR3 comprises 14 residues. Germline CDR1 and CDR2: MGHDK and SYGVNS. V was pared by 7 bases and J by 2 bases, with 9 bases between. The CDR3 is CASNNRAYNSPLHF. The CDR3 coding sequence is TGTGCCAGCAATAATAGGGCCTATAATTCACCCCTCCACTTT. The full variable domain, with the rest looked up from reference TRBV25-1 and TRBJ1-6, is EADIYQTPRYLVIGTGKKITLECSQTMGHDKMYWYQQDPGMELHLIHYSYGVNSTEKGDLSSESTVSRIRTEHFPLTLESARPSHTSQYLCASNNRAYNSPLHFGNGTRLTVT.

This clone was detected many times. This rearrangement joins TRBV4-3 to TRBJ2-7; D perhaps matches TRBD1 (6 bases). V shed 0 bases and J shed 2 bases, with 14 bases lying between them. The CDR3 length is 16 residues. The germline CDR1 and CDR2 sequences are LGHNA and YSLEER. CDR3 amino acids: CASSQDLQGKAYEQYF. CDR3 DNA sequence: TGCGCCAGCAGCCAAGATTTACAGGGAAAAGCCTACGAGCAGTACTTC.

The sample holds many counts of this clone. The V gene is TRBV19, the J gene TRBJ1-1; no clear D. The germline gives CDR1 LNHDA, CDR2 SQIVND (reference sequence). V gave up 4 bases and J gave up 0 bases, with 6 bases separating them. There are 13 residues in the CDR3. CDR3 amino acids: CASSTYMNTEAFF. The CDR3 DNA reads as TGTGCCAGTAGTACCTATATGAACACTGAAGCTTTCTTT.

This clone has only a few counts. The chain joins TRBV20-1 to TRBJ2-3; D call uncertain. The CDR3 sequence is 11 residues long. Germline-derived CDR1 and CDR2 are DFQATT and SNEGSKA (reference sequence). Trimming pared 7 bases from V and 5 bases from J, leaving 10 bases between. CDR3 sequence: CSGSSGDTQYF. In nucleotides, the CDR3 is TGCAGTGGCTCCTCGGGAGATACGCAGTATTTT.

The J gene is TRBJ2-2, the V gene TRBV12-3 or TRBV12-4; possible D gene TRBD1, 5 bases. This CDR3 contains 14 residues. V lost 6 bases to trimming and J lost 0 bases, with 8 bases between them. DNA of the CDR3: TGTGCCAGCAGGACAGACTCGAACACCGGGGAGCTGTTTTTT. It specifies CASRTDSNTGELFF.

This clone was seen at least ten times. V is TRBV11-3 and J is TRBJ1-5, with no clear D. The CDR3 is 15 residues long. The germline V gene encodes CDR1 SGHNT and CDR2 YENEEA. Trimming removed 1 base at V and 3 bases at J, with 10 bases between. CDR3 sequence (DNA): TGTGCCAGCAGCTTAGGTGGCCCGTACAATCAGCCCCAGCATTTT. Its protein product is CASSLGGPYNQPQHF.